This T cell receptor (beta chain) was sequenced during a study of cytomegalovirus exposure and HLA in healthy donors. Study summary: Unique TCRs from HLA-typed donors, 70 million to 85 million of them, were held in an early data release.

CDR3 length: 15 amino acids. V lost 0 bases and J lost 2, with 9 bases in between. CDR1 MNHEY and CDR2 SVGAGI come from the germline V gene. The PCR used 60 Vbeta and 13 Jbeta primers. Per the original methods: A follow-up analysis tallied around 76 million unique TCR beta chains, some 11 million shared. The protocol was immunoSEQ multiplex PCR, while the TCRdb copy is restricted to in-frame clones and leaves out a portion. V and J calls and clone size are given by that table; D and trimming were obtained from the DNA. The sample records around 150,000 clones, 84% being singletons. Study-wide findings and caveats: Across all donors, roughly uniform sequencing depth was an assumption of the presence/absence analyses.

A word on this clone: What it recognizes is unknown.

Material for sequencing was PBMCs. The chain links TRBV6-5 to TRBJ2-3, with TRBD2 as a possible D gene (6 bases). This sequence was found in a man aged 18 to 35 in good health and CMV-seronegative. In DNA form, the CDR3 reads TGTGCCAGCAGTTACTCGGCGGGGTCCACAGATACGCAGTATTTT. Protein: CASSYSAGSTDTQYF.